This T cell receptor (beta chain) was sequenced for a study of vaccination and CD4 T cells after COVID-19. Study-level background: Sampling that followed vaccination took place a median approximately 72 days after dose two, within a range of 14 to 241. Broader study findings: Reactive clone data from convalescent patients indicated a median of roughly 90% appearing only post-vaccination.

In this sample, this clonotype turned up once. As yet, its antigen is unknown. Cultured CD4+ T-cell DNA underwent Oncomine TCR Beta short-read sequencing. TCRdb analysed the PCR reads with MiXCR anew, one entry per CDR3 protein. The sample contains some 13,000 distinct CDR3 sequences, approximately 64% of which appear only once. Documented treatment: approximately 9-day PBMC culture with coronavirus spike peptide pools or control peptides (ViraFEST assay). V shed 1 base, J shed 5 bases, and the junction held 8 bases outside the gene matches. Per germline, CDR1 SEHNR and CDR2 FQNEAQ (reference sequence). The CDR3 extends over 17 amino acids.

The receptor was isolated from a human donor who had recovered from COVID-19. This specimen was CD4+ T cells from blood, cultured in vitro, taken before SARS-CoV-2 vaccination. The chain has TRBV7-9 and TRBJ2-1, with 10 positions matching TRBD2. This chain's CDR3 is CASSLDRSSGGNNEQFF. The CDR3 DNA is TGTGCCAGCAGCTTAGATCGGTCTAGCGGGGGAAACAATGAGCAGTTCTTC.